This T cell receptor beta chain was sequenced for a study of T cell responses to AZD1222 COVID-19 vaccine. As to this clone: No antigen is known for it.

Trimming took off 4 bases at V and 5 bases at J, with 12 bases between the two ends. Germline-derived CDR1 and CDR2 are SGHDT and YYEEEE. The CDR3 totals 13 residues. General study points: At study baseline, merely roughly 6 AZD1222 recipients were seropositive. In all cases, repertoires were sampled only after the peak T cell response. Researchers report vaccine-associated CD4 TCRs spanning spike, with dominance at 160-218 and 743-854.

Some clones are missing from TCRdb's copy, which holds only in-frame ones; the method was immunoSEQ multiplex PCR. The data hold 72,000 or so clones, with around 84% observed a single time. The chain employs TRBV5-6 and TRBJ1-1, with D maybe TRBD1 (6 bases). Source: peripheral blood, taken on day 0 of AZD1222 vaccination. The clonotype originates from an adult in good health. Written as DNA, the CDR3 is TGTGCCAGCAGCCTATCGGACAGTACTGAAGCTTTCTTT. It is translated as CASSLSDSTEAFF.